Described below is a single T cell receptor (beta chain) sequence and its context. TCR beta sequencing was performed on blood CD8+ and CD4+ T cells. Negative isolation yielded CD4+ and CD8+ T cells, and FACS enriched TEMRA cells. A quantity of about 0.45 to 1 ug RNA underwent reverse transcription using random hexamers. With immunoSEQ multiplex PCR, TCR beta CDR3 was amplified across 54 Vbeta and 13 Jbeta. TCRdb passed the immunoSEQ multiplex PCR reads through MiXCR, listing each CDR3 protein once. The sample records 140,000 or so distinct CDR3 sequences, 90% to 95% being singletons. This CDR3 region has 14 residues. V gave up 3 bases and J gave up 11 bases; unmatched junction bases: 7. The data originate from a study of CD8 T cells in Susac syndrome.

The rearrangement links TRBV12-3 or TRBV12-4 to TRBJ1-6, with 7 bases fitting TRBD1. The source is a human donor with multiple sclerosis. The specimen was CD4+ T cells from PBMCs. The CDR3 reads CASSFGQGETPLHF. The CDR3 nucleotides read TGTGCCAGCAGTTTTGGCCAGGGGGAAACACCCCTCCACTTT.